These 21 T cell receptor beta chains were sequenced from one sample in a study of shared clonotypes between healthy human individuals. The assay was immunoSEQ multiplex PCR, and TCRdb's table has in-frame clones only and misses some. Here the sample spans some 980,000 clones, approximately 80% being singletons. Input material: memory CD4+ T cells sorted from blood. Documented subset: CD45RA-negative fraction. These receptors all come from a man younger than 30 in good health.

This chain links TRBV30 with TRBJ2-7; maybe TRBD2 (5 bases). There are 14 residues in the CDR3. Trimming left V 5 bases short and J 2 bases short, with 16 bases between. In germline, CDR1 is GTSNPN, CDR2 SVGIG (reference sequence). In DNA, the CDR3 is TGTGCCTGGGAACCCCTTACGGGGACCTACGAGCAGTACTTC. Amino acids: CAWEPLTGTYEQYF.

This clone turned up a few times. The chain recombines TRBV30 with TRBJ1-1, with D hard to call. The V end was cut by 0 bases, the J end by 5 bases, with 10 bases between. From germline, CDR1 is GTSNPN and CDR2 SVGIG (reference sequence). This CDR3 has 13 amino acids. In nucleotides, the CDR3 is TGTGCCTGGAGTGTGAGGAAAGGTACTGAAGCTTTCTTT. This gives the protein CAWSVRKGTEAFF. The entire variable domain, with the rest obtained from reference TRBV30 and TRBJ1-1, is as follows: SQTIHQWPATLVQPVGSPLSLECTVEGTSNPNLYWYRQAAGRGLQLLFYSVGIGQISSEVPQNLSASRPQDRQFILSSKKLLLSDSGFYLCAWSVRKGTEAFFGQGTRLTVV.

Only a few counts were recorded for this clone. The chain employs TRBV7-2 and TRBJ1-4; TRBD1 is a possible D gene (6 bases). The CDR3 runs to 17 residues. V lost 6 bases and J 7 bases, leaving 24 bases between the germline ends. Germline CDR1 SGHTA, CDR2 FQGNSA. The CDR3 sequence: CASSPITTGNVGEKLFF. CDR3 bases: TGTGCCAGCAGTCCGATAACAACAGGGAATGTGGGTGAAAAACTGTTTTTT.

Note on this clone: Other DNA sequences of this sample code for an identical CDR3. DNA of the CDR3: TGTGCCAGCTCACCAGGAGGGGGTTCCTACGAGCAGTACTTC. Residues: CASSPGGGSYEQYF. The V gene is TRBV18, the J gene TRBJ2-7; tentatively, D is TRBD1 or TRBD2 (6 bases each). Germline V lookup: CDR1 KGHSH, CDR2 LQKENI. CDR3 length: 14 residues. The V gene lost 2 bases and the J gene lost 1 base, with 9 bases spanning the gap.

This chain links TRBV5-1 with TRBJ2-4, with 7 bases matching TRBD1. Germline loops: CDR1 SGHRS, CDR2 YFSETQ. The CDR3 totals 14 residues. V shed 0 bases and J 9 bases; nucleotides not matched to a gene: 6. CDR3 nucleotides: TGCGCCAGCAGCTTGGGACAGGGACAAAGCATTCAGTACTTC. Translated, it gives CASSLGQGQSIQYF.

The chain carries TRBV30 and TRBJ2-1; 9 bases fit TRBD2. The length of the CDR3 is 16 residues. Germline values: CDR1 GTSNPN, CDR2 SVGIG (reference sequence). Trimming removed 3 bases from V and 12 bases from J; junction bases left unmatched: 18. This CDR3 is CAWSGITGTSRGGQFF. The CDR3, as DNA: TGTGCCTGGAGCGGGATCACCGGGACTAGCAGGGGGGGGCAGTTCTTC. The whole variable domain, filled in from reference TRBV30 and TRBJ2-1, reads SQTIHQWPATLVQPVGSPLSLECTVEGTSNPNLYWYRQAAGRGLQLLFYSVGIGQISSEVPQNLSASRPQDRQFILSSKKLLLSDSGFYLCAWSGITGTSRGGQFFGPGTRLTVL.

The V gene is TRBV13, the J gene TRBJ2-3; 9 bases align to TRBD2. The V gene's germline CDR1 is PRHDT and CDR2 FYEKMQ (reference sequence). The J segment lost 2 bases and the V segment lost 3 bases, leaving 6 bases of the junction unmatched. The CDR3 is made up of 16 amino acids. CDR3 sequence: CASSLTSGRNTDTQYF. CDR3 sequence (DNA): TGTGCCAGCAGCTTGACTAGCGGAAGGAACACAGATACGCAGTATTTT. Full variable domain (remainder filled in from reference TRBV13 and TRBJ2-3): AAGVIQSPRHLIKEKRETATLKCYPIPRHDTVYWYQQGPGQDPQFLISFYEKMQSDKGSIPDRFSAQQFSDYHSELNMSSLELGDSALYFCASSLTSGRNTDTQYFGPGTRLTVL.

The CDR3 reads CASSYSWQTIIEKLFF. CDR3 DNA: TGTGCCAGCAGTTACTCCTGGCAGACAATAATTGAAAAACTGTTTTTT. This chain uses TRBV6-5 with TRBJ1-4; D gene ambiguous. CDR3 size: 16 residues. Per germline, CDR1 MNHEY and CDR2 SVGAGI. Trimming removed 0 bases at V and 7 bases at J, with 15 bases between.

The chain links TRBV2 to TRBJ1-3; a weak D match, TRBD1 (6 bases). This CDR3 spans 19 amino acids. The germline CDR1 and CDR2 sequences are SNHLY and FYNNEI. V dropped 2 bases and J dropped 0 bases, with 20 bases sitting between them. The chain's CDR3 is CASSEKLGSGHLSGNTIYF. The CDR3 DNA reads as TGTGCCAGCAGTGAAAAGTTGGGATCGGGACACCTCTCTGGAAACACCATATATTTT.

This clone was counted a few times. Within the sample, other DNA sequences also encode this same CDR3. CDR3 sequence (DNA): TGCGCCAGCAGCTTGGAGGGTAGGGGCACTGAAGCTTTCTTT. Its translation: CASSLEGRGTEAFF. The chain employs TRBV5-1 and TRBJ1-1; possibly TRBD1 for D (5 bases). Germline V gene sequence: CDR1 SGHRS, CDR2 YFSETQ. Trimming cost V 0 bases and J 4 bases, with 10 bases left between them. This CDR3 has 14 amino acids.

The chain uses TRBV18 and TRBJ2-5; D may match TRBD1 or TRBD2 (6 bases each). Per germline, CDR1 KGHSH and CDR2 LQKENI. V was pared by 6 bases and J by 7 bases, with 15 bases between. This CDR3 has 13 amino acids. DNA for the CDR3: TGTGCCAGCTCTCCGGGGGCTTTGGGGACCCAGTACTTC. Its protein is CASSPGALGTQYF.

The chain joins TRBV10-3 to TRBJ2-5; D is uncertain. The length of the CDR3 is 14 residues. V was clipped by 2 bases and J by 0 bases, with 7 bases between them. Germline CDR1 reads ENHRY; CDR2 reads SYGVKD. The CDR3 nucleotides are TGTGCCATCAGTGAGGCAGGTAACCAAGAGACCCAGTACTTC. Residues: CAISEAGNQETQYF.

As regards this clone: The same CDR3 is also encoded by other DNA sequences in this sample. CDR3 sequence reads: CASSQDGTGLNEKLFF. In DNA form, the CDR3 reads TGCGCCAGCAGCCAGGACGGGACAGGCCTTAATGAAAAACTGTTTTTT. The chain uses TRBV4-1 and TRBJ1-4; 8 positions match TRBD1. The CDR3 length is 16 residues. Germline values: CDR1 MGHRA, CDR2 YSYEKL. J was trimmed by 4 bases and V by 3 bases; bases with no gene match: 7.

In its sample, this clone was seen once. The chain combines TRBV9 with TRBJ2-5, with TRBD2 matching 7 bases. The CDR3 is made up of 15 amino acids. V lost 7 bases and J lost 5; bases outside the gene matches: 14. Germline-derived CDR1 and CDR2 are SGDLS and YYNGEE. In nucleotides, the CDR3 is TGTGCCAGCGGGGAGGGAGGGCATAGCATGGAGACCCAGTACTTC. Translated: CASGEGGHSMETQYF.

This chain joins TRBV12-5 and TRBJ2-7; D is unclear. Germline V lookup: CDR1 LGHNT, CDR2 FRNRAP. The V and J ends lost 7 bases and 3 bases respectively, with 19 bases between them. This CDR3 region has 15 residues. CDR3 in DNA: TGTGCTAGTGCCCCGCCCTCGACACAGCTCTACGAGCAGTACTTC. As protein: CASAPPSTQLYEQYF.

V gene TRBV7-9 combines with J gene TRBJ2-3; 12 nucleotides agree with TRBD2. Germline loops: CDR1 SEHNR, CDR2 FQNEAQ (reference sequence). The CDR3 is 18 amino acids. Trimming cost V 2 bases and J 8 bases; bases outside gene matches: 14. CDR3 in DNA: TGTGCCAGCAGCTTACTAGCGGGAGGGAGGGCCTTTGGGCCTACGCAGTATTTT. Translating it yields CASSLLAGGRAFGPTQYF.

V gene TRBV4-3 combines with J gene TRBJ2-4; TRBD1 matches at 10 bases. The V segment lost 5 bases and the J segment 4 bases; nucleotides outside the gene matches: 5. There are 15 residues in the CDR3. Germline V CDR1 and CDR2: LGHNA, YSLEER. CDR3 DNA: TGCGCCAGCAGCAACAGACAGGGGGCTAAAAACATTCAGTACTTC. Protein sequence: CASSNRQGAKNIQYF.

This clone was recorded a few times. The chain links TRBV2 to TRBJ2-2, with TRBD2 as a possible D gene (5 bases). Trimming cost V 3 bases and J 6 bases, with 14 bases left between them. The CDR3 is 15 amino acids. Germline assignment: CDR1 SNHLY and CDR2 FYNNEI. Written as DNA, the CDR3 is TGTGCCAGCAGTGAGAGAGGGAGTGGTTCCGGGGAGCTGTTTTTT. Residues: CASSERGSGSGELFF.

The chain is built from TRBV7-2 and TRBJ1-5; maybe TRBD1 (6 bases). Germline V gene data show CDR1 as SGHTA and CDR2 as FQGNSA. V lost 1 base and J 6 bases, leaving 13 bases between the germline ends. This CDR3 has 15 amino acids. CDR3: CASSLDMGGGQPQHF. The CDR3 DNA is TGTGCCAGCAGCTTAGATATGGGGGGCGGTCAGCCCCAGCATTTT.

The chain uses TRBV11-2 and TRBJ2-1; D gene ambiguous. The CDR3 extends over 15 amino acids. The V end lost 4 bases, the J end lost 9 bases, and 19 bases lay between the germline ends. CDR1 and CDR2 (germline): SGHAT, FQNNGV. The CDR3 protein is CASSSGVAGKAEQFF. CDR3 sequence (DNA): TGTGCCAGCAGCTCCGGAGTAGCTGGGAAGGCTGAGCAGTTCTTC.

This rearrangement joins TRBV7-9 to TRBJ2-3, with 9 bases that match TRBD1. V shed 5 bases and J 6 bases; nucleotides not matched to a gene: 6. Germline-derived CDR1 and CDR2 are SEHNR and FQNEAQ (reference sequence). This CDR3 has 14 amino acids. CDR3 nucleotide sequence: TGTGCCAGCAGCCCGGGACAGGGCCGGGATACGCAGTATTTT. Translated, it gives CASSPGQGRDTQYF.